A selection of T cell receptor beta chains follows, all from one sample in a study of blood T cell repertoires in COVID-19. The data were produced by immunoSEQ multiplex PCR, yet TCRdb's version contains in-frame clones alone and is incomplete. The table shows roughly 280,000 clones, with roughly nine tenths occurring only once. Sequenced sample: PBMCs or T cells enriched from blood (not recorded which). The receptors come from a woman in her forties or fifties who had recovered from COVID-19. Both conserved end residues are part of each CDR3. Fields, in order: clone size, V gene, J gene, D gene, CDR3 protein, CDR3 DNA. D genes are given only for firm matches. Not every row has a clone size; where given, it reads once, few, many or a size class.

>NA|TRBV6-2/TRBV6-3|TRBJ1-1|NA
CASSYPAGGAFF
TGTGCCAGCAGTTACCCGGCGGGGGGAGCTTTCTTT
>NA|TRBV13|TRBJ1-1|NA
CASSLGTGLEAFF
TGTGCCAGCAGCTTAGGGACGGGACTTGAAGCTTTCTTT
>NA|TRBV5-8|TRBJ1-5|NA
CASSLDPYQPQHF
TGTGCCAGCAGCTTGGATCCGTATCAGCCCCAGCATTTT
>NA|TRBV28|TRBJ2-7|NA
CASNSLKFYEQYF
TGTGCCAGCAACAGCTTAAAATTCTACGAGCAGTACTTC
>NA|TRBV19|TRBJ1-1|NA
CASSIGTPNTEAFF
TGTGCCAGTAGTATTGGGACTCCGAACACTGAAGCTTTCTTT
>NA|TRBV14|TRBJ2-2|NA
CASSQDRRPNTGELFF
TGTGCCAGCAGCCAAGATAGGAGGCCAAACACCGGGGAGCTGTTTTTT
>NA|TRBV29-1|TRBJ2-4|TRBD1
CSVTGQGGNIQYF
TGCAGCGTTACGGGACAGGGTGGAAACATTCAGTACTTC
>NA|TRBV6-5|TRBJ1-5|TRBD1
CASSPDRGNQPQHF
TGTGCCAGCAGCCCGGACAGGGGCAATCAGCCCCAGCATTTT
>NA|TRBV6-1|TRBJ2-1|TRBD2
CASSEAAGVFYEQFF
TGTGCCAGCAGTGAAGCAGCGGGAGTTTTCTATGAGCAGTTCTTC
>NA|TRBV7-2|TRBJ2-6|TRBD2
CASSRPGGYGANVLTF
TGTGCCAGCAGCCGTCCCGGGGGGTACGGGGCCAACGTCCTGACTTTC
>NA|TRBV6-5|TRBJ2-1|NA
CASSIASSSYNEQFF
TGTGCCAGCAGTATAGCGTCGAGCTCCTACAATGAGCAGTTCTTC
>NA|TRBV19|TRBJ1-6|NA
CASTMGGNNSPLHF
TGTGCCAGTACCATGGGGGGAAATAATTCACCCCTCCACTTT
>NA|TRBV7-9|TRBJ2-1|TRBD2
CASSPIGSGRAPNEQFF
TGTGCCAGCAGCCCAATAGGAAGCGGGAGGGCCCCCAATGAGCAGTTCTTC
>NA|TRBV19|TRBJ2-7|NA
CASSILPATGAEQYF
TGTGCCAGTAGTATACTCCCGGCGACAGGCGCCGAGCAGTACTTC
>few|TRBV30|TRBJ1-1|NA
CAWSNRDSGFF
TGTGCCTGGAGTAACAGAGATTCTGGTTTCTTT
>NA|TRBV20-1|TRBJ1-2|NA
CSAVDRNGYTF
TGCAGTGCTGTGGACAGAAATGGCTACACCTTC
>NA|TRBV3-1/TRBV3-2|TRBJ1-4|TRBD1
CASSLRQGSEKLFF
TGTGCCAGCAGCCTCCGACAGGGTAGTGAAAAACTGTTTTTT
>NA|TRBV28|TRBJ1-5|NA
CASTNPREGQFQPQHF
TGTGCCAGCACCAATCCCCGGGAAGGCCAATTTCAGCCCCAGCATTTT
>NA|TRBV7-2|TRBJ1-3|NA
CASSIGQTSGNTIYF
TGTGCCAGCAGCATCGGACAAACCTCTGGAAACACCATATATTTT
>NA|TRBV7-9|TRBJ1-4|TRBD1
CASSESSTGVGEKLFF
TGTGCCAGCAGCGAGTCGTCAACAGGGGTAGGGGAAAAACTGTTTTTT
>NA|TRBV5-6|TRBJ2-6|NA
CASSLEGAGANVLTF
TGTGCCAGCAGCTTGGAGGGGGCTGGGGCCAACGTCCTGACTTTC
>NA|TRBV7-9|TRBJ2-7|TRBD1
CASSFNPGQGASYEQYF
TGTGCCAGCAGCTTTAACCCGGGACAGGGGGCATCCTACGAGCAGTACTTC
>NA|TRBV20-1|TRBJ2-1|TRBD2
CSASLSGNNYNEQFF
TGCAGTGCTAGTCTGAGCGGGAACAACTACAATGAGCAGTTCTTC
>NA|TRBV28|TRBJ1-5|NA
CASSLLGQNYQPQHF
TGTGCCAGCAGTTTGTTAGGACAGAACTATCAGCCCCAGCATTTT
>NA|TRBV6-5|TRBJ2-5|NA
CASRSSGQETQYF
TGTGCCAGCAGATCCAGCGGCCAAGAGACCCAGTACTTC
>few|TRBV4-2|TRBJ1-6|NA
CASSQDTQGRSPLHF
TGTGCCAGCAGCCAAGATACACAGGGCCGTTCACCCCTCCACTTT
>NA|TRBV7-6|TRBJ2-2|NA
CASSSTGANTGELFF
TGTGCCAGCAGCTCGACAGGAGCGAACACCGGGGAGCTGTTTTTT
>NA|TRBV4-1|TRBJ2-7|NA
CASSQDQRYEQYF
TGCGCCAGCAGCCAAGATCAGAGGTACGAGCAGTACTTC
>NA|TRBV18|TRBJ1-5|TRBD1
CASSPQTGADQPQHF
TGTGCCAGCTCACCACAGACAGGGGCGGACCAGCCCCAGCATTTT